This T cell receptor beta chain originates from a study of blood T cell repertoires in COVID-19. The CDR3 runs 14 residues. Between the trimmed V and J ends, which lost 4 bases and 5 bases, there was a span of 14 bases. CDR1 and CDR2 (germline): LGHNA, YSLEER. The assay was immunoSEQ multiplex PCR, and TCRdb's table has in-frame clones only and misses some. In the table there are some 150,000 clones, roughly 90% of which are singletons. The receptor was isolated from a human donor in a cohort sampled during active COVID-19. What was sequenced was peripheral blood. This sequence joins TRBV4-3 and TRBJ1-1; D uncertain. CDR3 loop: CASSRMEEETEAFF. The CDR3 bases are TGCGCCAGCAGCCGAATGGAGGAGGAAACTGAAGCTTTCTTT.